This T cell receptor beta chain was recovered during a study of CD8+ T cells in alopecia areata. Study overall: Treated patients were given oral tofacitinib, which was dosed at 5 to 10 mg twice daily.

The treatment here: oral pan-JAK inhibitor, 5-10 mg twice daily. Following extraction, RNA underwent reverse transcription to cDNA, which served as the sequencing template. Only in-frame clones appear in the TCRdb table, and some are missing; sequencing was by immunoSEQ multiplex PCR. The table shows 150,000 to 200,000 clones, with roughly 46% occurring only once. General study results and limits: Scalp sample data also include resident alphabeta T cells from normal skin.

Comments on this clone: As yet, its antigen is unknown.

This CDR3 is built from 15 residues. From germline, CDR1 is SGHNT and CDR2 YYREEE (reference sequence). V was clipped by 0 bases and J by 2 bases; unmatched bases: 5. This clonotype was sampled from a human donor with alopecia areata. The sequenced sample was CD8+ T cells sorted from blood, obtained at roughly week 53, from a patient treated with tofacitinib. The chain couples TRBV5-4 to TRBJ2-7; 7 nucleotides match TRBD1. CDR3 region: CASSLGMGTAYEQYF. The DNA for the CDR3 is TGTGCCAGCAGCTTGGGTATGGGGACAGCCTACGAGCAGTACTTC.